The sequence of this TCR beta chain was determined in a study of blood T cell repertoires in COVID-19. Study-wide context: Acute and convalescent COVID-19 specimens originated in the United States, Italy and Spain.

Germline V gene data show CDR1 as ENHRY and CDR2 as SYGVKD. V shed 4 bases and J 5 bases; nucleotides not matched to a gene: 8. This CDR3 contains 15 residues. In the original processing: Quantification of nucleated cells was approximated via reference gene primer amplification. Here immunoSEQ multiplex PCR was the method, and the copy in TCRdb shows in-frame clones only, minus some. Clone size and V and J calls were adopted from that table, with D and trimming inferred from the DNA. The sample consists of around 290,000 clones, roughly 90% of them appearing once. Before being deemed recovered, Cohort 3 donors had two negative PCRs, clearance, or symptom resolution.

Sequenced sample: PBMCs or T cells enriched from blood (not recorded which). The chain is built from TRBV10-3 and TRBJ2-7, with TRBD1 identical over 10 bases. The TCR was taken from a woman aged 40 to 50 who had recovered from COVID-19. The CDR3: CAISAPDRGQDEQYF. The DNA for the CDR3 is TGTGCCATCAGTGCGCCAGACAGGGGGCAGGACGAGCAGTACTTC.